The subject of this entry is one T cell receptor beta chain. The antigen remains unidentified. V lost 7 bases, J lost 3 bases, and 11 bases lay in between. The germline V gene encodes CDR1 SGHNT and CDR2 YYREEE (reference sequence). The CDR3 has 12 amino acids. Regions amplified from RNA transcripts were the TCR beta CDR3 regions. TCR CDR3 regions were first amplified by RT-PCR with HTBI primers. TCRdb re-analysed the multiplex PCR reads in MiXCR, keeping a single row per CDR3 protein. The sample yields some 400,000 distinct CDR3 sequences, approximately 12% seen once. This sample was taken from a study of T cells in Graves' hyperthyroidism and ophthalmopathy. Study conclusions and caveats: Most thyroid clonotypes that were expanded above 0.001 also turned up in blood.

The diagnoses drew upon clinical symptoms, serum thyroxine and TRAb, thyroid ultrasound and orbital computed tomography. Blood dates from first hyperthyroidism diagnosis, before any ophthalmopathy symptoms. The chain is built from TRBV5-4 and TRBJ2-7; TRBD2 might be the D (5 bases). This clonotype was sampled from a man aged 25 to 45 with Graves' hyperthyroidism that later progressed to Graves' ophthalmopathy. Sequenced input: blood. CDR3 DNA: TGTGCCAGCCGGGCCGGGGACTACGAGCAGTACTTC. Amino acid sequence: CASRAGDYEQYF.